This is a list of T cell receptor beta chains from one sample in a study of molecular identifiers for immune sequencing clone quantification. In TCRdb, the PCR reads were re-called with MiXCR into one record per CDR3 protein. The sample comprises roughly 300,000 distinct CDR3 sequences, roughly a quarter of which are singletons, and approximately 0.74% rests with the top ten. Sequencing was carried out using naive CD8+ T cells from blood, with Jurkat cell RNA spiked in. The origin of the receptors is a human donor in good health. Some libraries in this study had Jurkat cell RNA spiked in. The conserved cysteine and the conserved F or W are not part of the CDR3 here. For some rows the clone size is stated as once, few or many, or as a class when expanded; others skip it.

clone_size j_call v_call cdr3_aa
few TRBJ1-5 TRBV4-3 ASSQDSAGYSNQPQH
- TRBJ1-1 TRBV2 ASSVQDMNTEAF
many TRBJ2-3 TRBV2 ASSRSTDTQY
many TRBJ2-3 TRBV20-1 SARDRLPTDTQY
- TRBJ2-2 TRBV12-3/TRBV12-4 ASSPSGGDVTGELF
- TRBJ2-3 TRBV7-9 ASSRDRGRDTQY
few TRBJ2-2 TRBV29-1 SVKGGTGELF
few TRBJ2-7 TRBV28 AGSWPLRGSSYEQY
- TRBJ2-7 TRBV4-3 ASSQDWGTSGTASYEQY
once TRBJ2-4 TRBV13 ASSPVGSLAKNIQY
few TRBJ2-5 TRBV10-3 AISEGLAGDQETQY
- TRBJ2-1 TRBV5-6 ASSLGLAGNYNEQF
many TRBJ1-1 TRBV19 ASSTTGGTEAF
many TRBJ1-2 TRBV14 ASTPMTGRIGYT
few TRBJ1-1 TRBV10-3 AISDNAGDTEAF
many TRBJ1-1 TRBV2 ASSEALPMNTEAF
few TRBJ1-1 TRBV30 AWSPPGPGSFSTEAF
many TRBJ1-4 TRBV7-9 ASSEGQGATNEKLF
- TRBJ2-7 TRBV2 ASSDPGHNSYKQY
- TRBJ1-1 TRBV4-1 ASRDRGTTMGTEAF
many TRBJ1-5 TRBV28 ASIPTYRDNQPQH
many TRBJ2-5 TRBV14 ASSQVLAGLQETQY
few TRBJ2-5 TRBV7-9 ASSSSSGGYHQETQY
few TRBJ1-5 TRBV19 ASIEGESNQPQH
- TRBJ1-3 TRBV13 ASSLLRNTIY
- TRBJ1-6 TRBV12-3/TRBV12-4 DSSPLH
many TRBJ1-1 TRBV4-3 ASSQEVGDTEAF
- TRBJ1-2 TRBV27 ASASGTQPNYGYT
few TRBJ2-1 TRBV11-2 ASSLEVYNEQF
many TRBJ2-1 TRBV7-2 ASSLVSGAPGYNEQF
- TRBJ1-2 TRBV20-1 SARAGTGGDYGYT